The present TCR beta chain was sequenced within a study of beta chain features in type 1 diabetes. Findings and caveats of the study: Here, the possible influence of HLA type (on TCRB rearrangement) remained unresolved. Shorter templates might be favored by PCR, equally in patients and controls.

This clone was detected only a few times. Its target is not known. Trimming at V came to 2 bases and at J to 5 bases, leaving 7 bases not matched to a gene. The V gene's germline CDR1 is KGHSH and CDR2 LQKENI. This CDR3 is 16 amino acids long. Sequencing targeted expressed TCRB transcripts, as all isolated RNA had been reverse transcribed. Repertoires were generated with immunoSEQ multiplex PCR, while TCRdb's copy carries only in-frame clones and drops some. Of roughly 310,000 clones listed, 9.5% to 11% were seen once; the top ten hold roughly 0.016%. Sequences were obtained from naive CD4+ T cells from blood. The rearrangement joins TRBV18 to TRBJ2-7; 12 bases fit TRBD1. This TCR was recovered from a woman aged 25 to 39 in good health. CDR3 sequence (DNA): TGTGCCAGCTCACCAAATTACGGGACAGGGGGCGACGAGCAGTACTTC. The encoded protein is CASSPNYGTGGDEQYF.